This T cell receptor (beta chain) was recovered during a study of T cells in localized non-small cell lung cancer. Study-wide findings and caveats: Elevated circulating T cell density in blood was associated with longer overall survival. When the top 100 tumor clones were examined, a median around 61 of them also appeared in the adjacent lung, which was paired and uninvolved. Because researchers sequenced only one region of the tumor, heterogeneity is still possible. Uninvolved adjacent lung showed higher T cell clonality than tumor.

Profiling relied on immunoSEQ multiplex PCR, and the TCRdb table lists in-frame clones only, not all of them. Altogether about 79,000 clones are present, about 88% being singletons, with the ten largest covering around a fifth. There are 14 residues in the CDR3. Comments on this clone: Its antigen remains unidentified.

This chain joins TRBV1 and TRBJ2-2; the DNA was not used to check the table's D call, TRBD2. TRBV1 is a pseudogene. This specimen was peripheral blood, taken before any cancer treatment. The sequence came from a woman aged 35 to 70 with stage I squamous cell lung carcinoma. The CDR3 DNA sequence: TGCACCAGCCCCCGAGGCGGGAACACCGGGGAGCTGTTTTTT. As protein: CTSPRGGNTGELFF.